The 19 T cell receptor beta chains presented below share a single source sample, sequenced in a study of T cell responses to AZD1222 COVID-19 vaccine. Data came from immunoSEQ multiplex PCR; TCRdb stores just in-frame clones and leaves some out. The profile shows about 100,000 clones, 75% to 95% of them singletons. The sample was peripheral blood, taken 28 days after the second AZD1222 dose. These TCRs come from an adult who received the AZD1222 COVID-19 vaccine.

The chain couples TRBV6-4 to TRBJ2-2; 8 positions agree with TRBD2. J was trimmed by 5 bases and V by 6 bases; bases with no gene match: 8. The CDR3 loop spans 15 amino acids. Germline V gene lookup returns CDR1 MRHNA and CDR2 SNTAGT. For the CDR3, the DNA is TGTGCCAGCAGGCCGGGACTAGGCCTAACCGGGGAGCTGTTTTTT. The encoded protein is CASRPGLGLTGELFF.

The genes are TRBV5-1 and TRBJ2-3, with TRBD1 identical over 7 bases. The CDR3 contains 15 residues. Per germline, CDR1 SGHRS and CDR2 YFSETQ. V lost 0 bases and J lost 2; bases outside the gene matches: 3. The CDR3 loop is CASSLGTGLTDTQYF. The CDR3 bases are TGCGCCAGCAGCTTGGGGACAGGTCTCACAGATACGCAGTATTTT.

The chain recombines TRBV9 with TRBJ2-7, with D perhaps matching TRBD1 or TRBD2 (5 bases each). Deletions cut 0 bases from V and 7 bases from J, with 14 bases between. The CDR3 has 14 residues. The germline V gene has CDR1 SGDLS and CDR2 YYNGEE. The CDR3 DNA sequence: TGTGCCAGCAGCGTAGGGGGGTCCCGGGGTGAGCAGTACTTC. This codes for CASSVGGSRGEQYF.

The rearrangement joins TRBV24-1 to TRBJ2-3; 13 bases line up with TRBD2. V trimming: 3 bases; J trimming: 0 bases; junction bases outside the gene matches: 5. The germline gives CDR1 KGHDR, CDR2 SFDVKD. The CDR3 is made up of 18 amino acids. This CDR3 reads CATSDPGTSGESTDTQYF. CDR3 in DNA: TGTGCCACCAGTGATCCCGGGACTAGCGGGGAAAGCACAGATACGCAGTATTTT.

The chain employs TRBV15 and TRBJ2-2, with a possible D match to TRBD1 (5 bases). Trimming cost V 0 bases and J 7 bases, with 9 bases left between them. The CDR3 has 14 amino acids. Per the germline V gene, CDR1 is LNHNV and CDR2 is YYDKDF (reference sequence). DNA of the CDR3: TGTGCCACCAGCAGAGATAAGGGGAACGGGGAGCTGTTTTTT. Its protein product is CATSRDKGNGELFF.

The chain joins TRBV3-1 (or the pseudogene TRBV3-2) to TRBJ1-5; no definite D call. CDR3 size: 16 residues. Germline values: CDR1 LGHDT, CDR2 YNNKEL (reference sequence). The germline V and J ends were trimmed by 3 bases and 3 bases, with 15 bases remaining between them. The CDR3 DNA follows: TGTGCCAGCAGCCAGGGGAGTATGAGGGTCAATCAGCCCCAGCATTTT. Encoded protein: CASSQGSMRVNQPQHF.

This rearrangement joins TRBV7-9 to TRBJ2-1; D gene unclear. The V and J ends lost 5 bases and 3 bases respectively, with 5 bases between them. Germline V gene data show CDR1 as SEHNR and CDR2 as FQNEAQ (reference sequence). The CDR3 totals 12 residues. The CDR3 sequence: CASSKHYNEQFF. The CDR3 nucleotides read TGTGCCAGCAGCAAACACTACAATGAGCAGTTCTTC.

The chain has TRBV6-5 and TRBJ1-2; TRBD1 matches at 10 bases. Germline V gene lookup returns CDR1 MNHEY and CDR2 SVGAGI. The CDR3 has 14 amino acids. The V segment lost 7 bases and the J segment 5 bases; nucleotides outside the gene matches: 7. The CDR3, as DNA: TGTGCCAGCACCCTCTCGGACAGGGGGTATGGCTACACCTTC. This translates into CASTLSDRGYGYTF.

The chain links TRBV7-6 to TRBJ2-7; D not certain. Trimming removed 0 bases from V and 6 bases from J, with 6 bases in between. Germline CDR1 is SGHVS and CDR2 is FNYEAQ. CDR3 length: 12 amino acids. CDR3 DNA sequence: TGTGCCAGCAGCTTAGCGCGAAGCGAGCAGTACTTC. Encoded protein: CASSLARSEQYF.

The chain employs TRBV4-3 and TRBJ1-2; D may be TRBD1 (5 bases). V lost 0 bases and J lost 8, with 19 bases in between. This CDR3 is built from 16 residues. Germline loops: CDR1 LGHNA, CDR2 YSLEER. In nucleotides, the CDR3 is TGCGCCAGCAGCCAAGATCAAAGGGGAGTGGTCCAAGGCTACACCTTC. It specifies CASSQDQRGVVQGYTF.

The gene calls are TRBV4-2 and TRBJ1-2, with a tentative D call TRBD1 (6 bases). The CDR3 loop spans 16 amino acids. Germline V CDR1 and CDR2: LGHNA, YNFKEQ. The V gene lost 1 base and the J gene lost 2 bases, with 14 bases spanning the gap. The CDR3 loop reads CASSQGIRGQNYGYTF. CDR3 in DNA: TGTGCCAGCAGCCAAGGGATCCGGGGGCAGAACTATGGCTACACCTTC.

This clone turned up a few times. The genes are TRBV7-2 and TRBJ2-3, with D possibly TRBD2 on 6 matching bases. The length of the CDR3 is 15 residues. V was shortened by 8 bases and J by 1 base, with 16 bases between the two germline ends. Germline V lookup: CDR1 SGHTA, CDR2 FQGNSA. The CDR3 loop is CASGTSKRGTDTQYF. DNA of the CDR3: TGTGCCAGCGGGACCTCTAAGCGGGGCACAGATACGCAGTATTTT.

J is TRBJ2-6 and V is TRBV18; no definite D call. Germline V gene sequence: CDR1 KGHSH, CDR2 LQKENI. This CDR3 has 17 amino acids. Trimming removed 5 bases at V and 0 bases at J, with 14 bases between. The CDR3 nucleotides are TGTGCCAGCTCAGGGCAGGCGGCGATCTCTGGGGCCAACGTCCTGACTTTC. Its protein product is CASSGQAAISGANVLTF.

The J gene is TRBJ1-4, the V gene TRBV4-3; D might be TRBD1 (6 bases). The CDR3 is made up of 17 amino acids. Germline V gives CDR1 LGHNA, CDR2 YSLEER. Between the trimmed V and J ends, which lost 4 bases and 0 bases, there was a span of 15 bases. The CDR3 protein is CASSRTARLATNEKLFF. Here the CDR3 DNA reads TGCGCCAGCAGCCGGACAGCGCGACTTGCAACTAATGAAAAACTGTTTTTT.

This clone has more than one count but fewer than ten. The chain's CDR3 is CASSLPGLNTEAFF. Here the CDR3 DNA reads TGCGCCAGCAGCTTGCCGGGGTTGAACACTGAAGCTTTCTTT. V and J are TRBV5-1 and TRBJ1-1; D gene uncertain. V dropped 1 base and J dropped 0 bases, with 7 bases sitting between them. The CDR3 has 14 residues. The V gene's germline CDR1 is SGHRS and CDR2 YFSETQ.

The V call is TRBV11-2, the J call TRBJ2-7, with 8 bases fitting TRBD2. Trimming removed 1 base from V and 7 bases from J; junction bases left unmatched: 9. Germline CDR1 SGHAT, CDR2 FQNNGV. This CDR3 is built from 15 residues. Written as DNA, the CDR3 is TGTGCCAGCAGCTTAGGGGGCGGGAGGAGGAGGGAGCAGTACTTC. Translated: CASSLGGGRRREQYF. Drawing the rest from reference TRBV11-2 and TRBJ2-7, the complete variable domain is EAGVAQSPRYKIIEKRQSVAFWCNPISGHATLYWYQQILGQGPKLLIQFQNNGVVDDSQLPKDRFSAERLKGVDSTLKIQPAKLEDSAVYLCASSLGGGRRREQYFGPGTRLTVT.

The chain links TRBV19 to TRBJ2-7; 11 bases are shared with TRBD1. This CDR3 region has 16 residues. CDR1 and CDR2 from the germline V gene are LNHDA and SQIVND (reference sequence). The V gene end was trimmed by 1 base and the J gene end by 3 bases; junction bases not matched to a gene: 5. The CDR3 sequence: CASSIGRTGGIYEQYF. In DNA form, the CDR3 reads TGTGCCAGTAGTATAGGCCGGACAGGGGGCATCTACGAGCAGTACTTC.

The rearrangement links TRBV19 to TRBJ1-6; a possible D gene is TRBD1 (5 bases). The CDR3 length is 15 residues. Trimming stripped 3 bases from V and 6 bases from J, with 12 bases between. CDR1 and CDR2 from the germline V gene are LNHDA and SQIVND (reference sequence). The CDR3 sequence is CASSILTGANSPLHF. The CDR3, as DNA: TGTGCCAGTAGTATTCTAACAGGAGCTAATTCACCCCTCCACTTT.

A note on this clone: At one boundary the junction diverges from the germline segment, which might be a read error. The chain joins TRBV6-1 to TRBJ1-1, with TRBD1 as a possible D gene (5 bases). The CDR3 covers 12 residues. The V gene's germline CDR1 is MNHNS and CDR2 SASEGT. In nucleotides, the CDR3 is TGTGCCAGCAGTGAGCTGGGGACTGGAGCTTTCTTT. Translation gives CASSELGTGAFF.